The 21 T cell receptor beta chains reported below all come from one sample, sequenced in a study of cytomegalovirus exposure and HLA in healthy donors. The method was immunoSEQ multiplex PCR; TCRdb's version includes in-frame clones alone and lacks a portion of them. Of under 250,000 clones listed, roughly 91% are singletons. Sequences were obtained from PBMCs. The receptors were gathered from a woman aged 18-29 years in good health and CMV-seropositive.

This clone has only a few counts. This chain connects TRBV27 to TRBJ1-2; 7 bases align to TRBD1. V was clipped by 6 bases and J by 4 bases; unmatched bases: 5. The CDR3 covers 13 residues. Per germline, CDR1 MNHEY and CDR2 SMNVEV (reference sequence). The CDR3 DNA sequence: TGTGCCAGCAGGCCCGGGACAGCCTATGGCTACACCTTC. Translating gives CASRPGTAYGYTF.

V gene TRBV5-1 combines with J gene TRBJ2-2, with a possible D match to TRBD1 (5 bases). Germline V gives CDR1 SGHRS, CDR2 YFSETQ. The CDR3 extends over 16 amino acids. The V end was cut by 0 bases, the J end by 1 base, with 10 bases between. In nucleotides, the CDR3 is TGCGCCAGCAGCTTGGGGCGGCAGGGGAACACCGGGGAGCTGTTTTTT. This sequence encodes CASSLGRQGNTGELFF. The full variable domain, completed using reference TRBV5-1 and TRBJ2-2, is KAGVTQTPRYLIKTRGQQVTLSCSPISGHRSVSWYQQTPGQGLQFLFEYFSETQRNKGNFPGRFSGRQFSNSRSEMNVSTLELGDSALYLCASSLGRQGNTGELFFGEGSRLTVL.

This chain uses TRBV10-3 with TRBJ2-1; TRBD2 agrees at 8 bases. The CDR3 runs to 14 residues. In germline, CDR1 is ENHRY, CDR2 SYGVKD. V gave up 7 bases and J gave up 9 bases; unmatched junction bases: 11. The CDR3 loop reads CAIKGVGGDSEQFF. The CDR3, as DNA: TGTGCCATCAAGGGTGTCGGGGGGGATAGTGAGCAGTTCTTC.

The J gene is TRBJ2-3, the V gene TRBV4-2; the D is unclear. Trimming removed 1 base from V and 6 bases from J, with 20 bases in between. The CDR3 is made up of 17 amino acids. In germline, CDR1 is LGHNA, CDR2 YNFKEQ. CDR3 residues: CASSQVVLGGAQDTQYF. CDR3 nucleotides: TGTGCCAGCAGCCAAGTTGTTCTCGGCGGTGCCCAGGATACGCAGTATTTT.

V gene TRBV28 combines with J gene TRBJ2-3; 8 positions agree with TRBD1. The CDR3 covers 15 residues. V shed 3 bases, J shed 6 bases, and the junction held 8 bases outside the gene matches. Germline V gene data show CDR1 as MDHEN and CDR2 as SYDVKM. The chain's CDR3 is CASSFRRQGRDTQYF. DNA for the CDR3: TGTGCCAGCAGTTTCCGAAGACAGGGGCGGGATACGCAGTATTTT.

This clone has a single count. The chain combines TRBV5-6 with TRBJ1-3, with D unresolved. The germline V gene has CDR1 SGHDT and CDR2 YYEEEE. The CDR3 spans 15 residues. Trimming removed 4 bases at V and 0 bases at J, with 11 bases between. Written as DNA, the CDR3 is TGTGCCAGCAGCGCCATTCGGGGCTCTGGAAACACCATATATTTT. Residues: CASSAIRGSGNTIYF.

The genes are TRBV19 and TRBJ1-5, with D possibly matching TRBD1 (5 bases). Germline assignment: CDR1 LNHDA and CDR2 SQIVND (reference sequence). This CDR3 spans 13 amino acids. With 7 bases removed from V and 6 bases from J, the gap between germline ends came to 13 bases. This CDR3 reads CASTAEGPQPQHF. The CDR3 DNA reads TGTGCCAGTACGGCGGAGGGGCCTCAGCCCCAGCATTTT.

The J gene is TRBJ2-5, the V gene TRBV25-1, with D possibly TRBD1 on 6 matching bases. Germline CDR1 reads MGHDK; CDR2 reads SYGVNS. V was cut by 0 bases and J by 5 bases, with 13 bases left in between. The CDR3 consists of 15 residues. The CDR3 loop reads CASSEYGTSWETQYF. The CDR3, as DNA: TGTGCCAGCAGTGAATATGGGACAAGCTGGGAGACCCAGTACTTC.

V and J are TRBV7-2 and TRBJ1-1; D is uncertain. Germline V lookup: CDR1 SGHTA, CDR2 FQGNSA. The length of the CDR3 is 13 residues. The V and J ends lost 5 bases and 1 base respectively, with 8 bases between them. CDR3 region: CASSTDWNTEAFF. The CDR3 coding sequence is TGTGCCAGCAGCACTGACTGGAACACTGAAGCTTTCTTT.

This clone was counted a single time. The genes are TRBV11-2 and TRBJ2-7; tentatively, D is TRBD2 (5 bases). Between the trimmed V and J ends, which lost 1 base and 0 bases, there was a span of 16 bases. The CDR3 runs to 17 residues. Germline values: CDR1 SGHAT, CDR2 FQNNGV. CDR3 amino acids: CASSLVVSPSFSYEQYF. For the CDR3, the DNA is TGTGCCAGCAGCTTAGTAGTCTCCCCTAGCTTCTCCTACGAGCAGTACTTC. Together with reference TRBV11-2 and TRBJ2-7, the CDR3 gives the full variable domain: EAGVAQSPRYKIIEKRQSVAFWCNPISGHATLYWYQQILGQGPKLLIQFQNNGVVDDSQLPKDRFSAERLKGVDSTLKIQPAKLEDSAVYLCASSLVVSPSFSYEQYFGPGTRLTVT.

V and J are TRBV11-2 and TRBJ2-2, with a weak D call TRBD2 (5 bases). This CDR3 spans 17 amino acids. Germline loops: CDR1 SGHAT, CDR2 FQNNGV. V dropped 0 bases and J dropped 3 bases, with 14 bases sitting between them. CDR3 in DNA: TGTGCCAGCAGCTTAGATCTCGCTCTAGCCTACACCGGGGAGCTGTTTTTT. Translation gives CASSLDLALAYTGELFF.

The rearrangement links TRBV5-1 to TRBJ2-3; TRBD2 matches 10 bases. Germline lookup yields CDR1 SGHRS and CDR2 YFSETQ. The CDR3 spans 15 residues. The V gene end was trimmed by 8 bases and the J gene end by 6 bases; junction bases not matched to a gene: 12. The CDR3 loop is CARILAGSPRDTQYF. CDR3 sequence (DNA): TGCGCCAGGATACTAGCGGGAAGCCCTCGGGATACGCAGTATTTT.

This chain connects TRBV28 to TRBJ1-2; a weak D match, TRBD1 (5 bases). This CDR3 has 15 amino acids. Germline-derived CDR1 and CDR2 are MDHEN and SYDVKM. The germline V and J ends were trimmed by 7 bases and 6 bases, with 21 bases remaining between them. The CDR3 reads CASTSPGVRLDGYTF. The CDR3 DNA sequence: TGTGCCAGCACCTCCCCGGGGGTGCGGCTCGATGGCTACACCTTC.

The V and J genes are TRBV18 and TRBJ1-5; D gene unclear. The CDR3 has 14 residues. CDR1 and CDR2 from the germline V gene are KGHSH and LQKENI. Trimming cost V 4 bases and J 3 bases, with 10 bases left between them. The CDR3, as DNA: TGTGCCAGCTCACAATCGGGGAACAATCAGCCCCAGCATTTT. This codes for CASSQSGNNQPQHF.

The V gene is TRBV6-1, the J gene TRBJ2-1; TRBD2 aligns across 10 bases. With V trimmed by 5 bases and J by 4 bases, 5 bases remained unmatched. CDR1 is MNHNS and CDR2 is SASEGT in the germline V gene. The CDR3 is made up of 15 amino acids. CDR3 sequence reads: CASSLTSGRYNEQFF. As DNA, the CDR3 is TGTGCCAGCAGTCTGACTAGCGGGCGATACAATGAGCAGTTCTTC.

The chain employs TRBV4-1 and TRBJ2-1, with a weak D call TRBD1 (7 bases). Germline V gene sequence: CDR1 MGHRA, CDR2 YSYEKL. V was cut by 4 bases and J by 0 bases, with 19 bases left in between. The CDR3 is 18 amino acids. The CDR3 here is CASSPTEDQGGSYNEQFF. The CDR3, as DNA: TGCGCCAGCAGCCCAACAGAGGATCAGGGGGGCTCCTACAATGAGCAGTTCTTC.

The CDR3 DNA reads as TGTGCCATCTTAGCCCAGTACTTC. Translation: CAILAQYF. The rearrangement uses TRBV10-3 and TRBJ2-5; the D is unclear. The CDR3 covers 8 residues. Between the trimmed V and J ends, which lost 8 bases and 9 bases, there was a span of 4 bases. Germline CDR1 and CDR2: ENHRY and SYGVKD.

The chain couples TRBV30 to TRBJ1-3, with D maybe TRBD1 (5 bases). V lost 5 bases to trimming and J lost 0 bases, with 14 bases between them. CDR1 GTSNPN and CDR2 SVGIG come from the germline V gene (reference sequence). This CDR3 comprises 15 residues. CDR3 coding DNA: TGTGCCTGGGGGGATTCGGACAACTCTGGAAACACCATATATTTT. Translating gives CAWGDSDNSGNTIYF.

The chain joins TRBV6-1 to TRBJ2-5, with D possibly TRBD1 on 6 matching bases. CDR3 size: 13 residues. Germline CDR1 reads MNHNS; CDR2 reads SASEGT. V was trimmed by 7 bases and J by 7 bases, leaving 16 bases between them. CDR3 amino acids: CASIQPGHRTQYF. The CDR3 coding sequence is TGTGCCAGCATCCAACCGGGACATAGGACCCAGTACTTC.

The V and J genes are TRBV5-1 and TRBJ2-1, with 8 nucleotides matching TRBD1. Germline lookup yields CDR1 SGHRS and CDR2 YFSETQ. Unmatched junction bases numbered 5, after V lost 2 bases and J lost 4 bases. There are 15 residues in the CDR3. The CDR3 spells CASSFSQGAYNEQFF. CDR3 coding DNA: TGCGCCAGCAGCTTCTCGCAGGGGGCATACAATGAGCAGTTCTTC.

Here the CDR3 reads CASSLGSGLAYYGYTF. The CDR3 nucleotides are TGTGCCAGCAGCTTGGGATCAGGGTTGGCGTACTATGGCTACACCTTC. This chain connects TRBV5-4 to TRBJ1-2; a possible D gene is TRBD1 (5 bases). The CDR3 sequence is 16 residues long. V lost 0 bases, J lost 3 bases, and 15 bases lay in between. Germline-derived CDR1 and CDR2 are SGHNT and YYREEE (reference sequence).